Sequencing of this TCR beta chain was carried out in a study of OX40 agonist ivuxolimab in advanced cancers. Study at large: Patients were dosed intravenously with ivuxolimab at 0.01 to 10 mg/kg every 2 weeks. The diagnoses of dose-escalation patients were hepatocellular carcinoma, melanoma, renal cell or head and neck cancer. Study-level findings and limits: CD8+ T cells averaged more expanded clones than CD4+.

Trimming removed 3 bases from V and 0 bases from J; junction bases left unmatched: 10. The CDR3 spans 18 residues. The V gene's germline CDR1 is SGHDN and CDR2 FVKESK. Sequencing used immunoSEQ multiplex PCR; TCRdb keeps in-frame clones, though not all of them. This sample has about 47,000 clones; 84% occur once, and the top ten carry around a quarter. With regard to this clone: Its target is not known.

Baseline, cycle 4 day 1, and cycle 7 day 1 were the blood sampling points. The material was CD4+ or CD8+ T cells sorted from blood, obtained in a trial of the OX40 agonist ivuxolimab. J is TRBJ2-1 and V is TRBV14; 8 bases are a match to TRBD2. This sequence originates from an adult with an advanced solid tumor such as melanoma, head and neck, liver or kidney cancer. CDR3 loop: CASSQATMAGGSYNEQFF. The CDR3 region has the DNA TGTGCCAGCAGCCAGGCTACAATGGCGGGGGGCTCCTACAATGAGCAGTTCTTC.